This T cell receptor (beta chain) emerged from a study of post-analysis software for immune sequencing data. Study-wide findings and caveats: When patients were compared with controls, 4 or 5 TRBV segments were more frequent, TRBV5-6, TRBV5-1 and TRBV20-1 among them.

This CDR3 contains 14 residues. The V end lost 5 bases, the J end lost 3 bases, and 13 bases lay between the germline ends. Germline lookup yields CDR1 MDHEN and CDR2 SYDVKM. Unique molecular identifiers were built into the TCR beta cDNA libraries. Input populations of roughly 0.95 to 10 million T cells gave rise to around 480,000 cDNA molecules. MiXCR was run by TCRdb on the PCR reads, yielding one entry per CDR3 protein. The table has about 760,000 distinct CDR3 sequences, roughly 27% seen once. The sample holds a few counts of this clonotype. Its antigen is unknown. The specimen was blood. The chain uses TRBV28 and TRBJ2-5; weak D call: TRBD1 (6 bases). The receptor's source is a girl under 18 with multiple sclerosis. CDR3 coding DNA: TGTGCCAGCAGTCCTGGGGACAACGAAGAGACCCAGTACTTC. This codes for CASSPGDNEETQYF.